This T cell receptor beta chain was sequenced for a study of post-analysis software for immune sequencing data. Study overall: In terms of disease course, relapsing-remitting, secondary progressive and progressive-relapsing multiple sclerosis were included. Whole-study findings and limits: Clustering by F measure revealed strong co-clustering among samples prepared together in one batch. A significant reduction in normalized Chao1 diversity was observed in multiple sclerosis patients versus controls.

A note on this clonotype: Its antigen is as yet unknown.

Unique molecular identifiers featured in each of the TCR beta cDNA libraries. T cells numbering roughly 1 to 10 million yielded 500,000 to 550,000 cDNA molecules. One entry per CDR3 protein results from TCRdb running MiXCR on the PCR reads. This table holds approximately 690,000 distinct CDR3 sequences, approximately 59% found once. The sequence came from a girl aged 2-10 years with multiple sclerosis. Sequencing was carried out using blood.

Here the CDR3 reads CASSLNAASESTDTQYF. The CDR3 DNA follows: TGTGCCAGCAGCCTAAACGCGGCTAGCGAAAGCACAGATACGCAGTATTTT. This chain links TRBV11-1 with TRBJ2-3, with D possibly TRBD2 on 6 matching bases. Germline values: CDR1 SGHAT, CDR2 FQDESV (reference sequence). The CDR3 runs to 17 residues. V dropped 5 bases and J dropped 0 bases, with 18 bases sitting between them.